These 25 T cell receptor beta chains originate from one sample sequenced in a study of blood T cells in healthy people across ages. Combining a sample-barcoded 5' primer with a J-beta primer mix, a second PCR ran for roughly 6 to 11 cycles. TCRdb processed the 5' RACE reads anew with MiXCR; each CDR3 protein has one entry. The sample includes 730,000 or so distinct CDR3 sequences, approximately 43% of them seen just once. The sequenced sample consisted of blood. These receptors were collected from a woman aged 55-70 years in good health.

The rearrangement joins TRBV6-5 to TRBJ2-3; 10 bases match TRBD2. The CDR3 is 15 amino acids. V lost 2 bases and J lost 4; bases outside the gene matches: 3. Germline lookup yields CDR1 MNHEY and CDR2 SVGAGI. CDR3 DNA: TGTGCCAGCAGTTACCAGGGACTAGCGCCAGATACGCAGTATTTT. This encodes CASSYQGLAPDTQYF.

Only a few counts were recorded for this clonotype. The gene calls are TRBV5-5 and TRBJ2-1; TRBD1 aligns across 8 bases. Trimming took 0 bases from V and 5 from J; bases not matched to a gene: 4. The CDR3 runs 15 residues. Per the germline V gene, CDR1 is SGHKS and CDR2 is YYEKEE (reference sequence). In DNA form, the CDR3 reads TGTGCCAGCAGCTTGGGACAGGGGTGGGACAATGAGCAGTTCTTC. Amino acid sequence: CASSLGQGWDNEQFF. Variable domain in full (rest from reference TRBV5-5 and TRBJ2-1): DAGVTQSPTHLIKTRGQQVTLRCSPISGHKSVSWYQQVLGQGPQFIFQYYEKEERGRGNFPDRFSARQFPNYSSELNVNALLLGDSALYLCASSLGQGWDNEQFFGPGTRLTVL.

This clonotype was detected once. The chain combines TRBV5-1 with TRBJ1-2; D gene unclear. CDR1 and CDR2 (germline): SGHRS, YFSETQ. CDR3 size: 13 residues. Trimming shortened V by 4 bases and J by 7 bases, and 14 bases separated the two germline ends. DNA of the CDR3: TGCGCCAGCAGCGAGGCTATGAGGGCTGGCTACACCTTC. This gives the protein CASSEAMRAGYTF. The full variable domain, rest sourced from reference TRBV5-1 and TRBJ1-2, is KAGVTQTPRYLIKTRGQQVTLSCSPISGHRSVSWYQQTPGQGLQFLFEYFSETQRNKGNFPGRFSGRQFSNSRSEMNVSTLELGDSALYLCASSEAMRAGYTFGSGTRLTVV.

V and J are TRBV20-1 and TRBJ1-1, with 8 bases lining up with TRBD1. CDR3 length: 14 amino acids. V gave up 5 bases and J gave up 5 bases; unmatched junction bases: 10. In germline, CDR1 is DFQATT, CDR2 SNEGSKA (reference sequence). The DNA for the CDR3 is TGCAGTGCTTTTCTTACAGGGGGTGTTACTGAAGCTTTCTTT. Its protein is CSAFLTGGVTEAFF.

The rearrangement links TRBV3-1 to TRBJ1-6, with D possibly TRBD1 on 5 matching bases. The ends were cut back, 1 base at V and 6 bases at J, with 10 bases in the middle. Germline-derived CDR1 and CDR2 are LGHDT and YNNKEL (reference sequence). The CDR3 has 15 amino acids. CDR3 region: CASSQVAGANSPLHF. CDR3 coding DNA: TGTGCCAGCAGCCAAGTGGCTGGGGCTAATTCACCCCTCCACTTT.

This chain joins TRBV7-2 and TRBJ2-3; 8 nucleotides align to TRBD2. This CDR3 region has 15 residues. Germline assignment: CDR1 SGHTA and CDR2 FQGNSA. The J segment lost 8 bases and the V segment lost 2 bases, leaving 9 bases of the junction unmatched. The CDR3, as DNA: TGTGCCAGCAGCTTACATTTCGGGAGGGCCGGTACGCAGTATTTT. Translation gives CASSLHFGRAGTQYF. The full variable domain, with the rest looked up from reference TRBV7-2 and TRBJ2-3, is GAGVSQSPSNKVTEKGKDVELRCDPISGHTALYWYRQSLGQGLEFLIYFQGNSAPDKSGLPSDRFSAERTGGSVSTLTIQRTQQEDSAVYLCASSLHFGRAGTQYFGPGTRLTVL.

This chain links TRBV6-6 with TRBJ2-7; 8 bases agree with TRBD1. The CDR3 runs 14 residues. V gave up 2 bases and J gave up 4 bases; unmatched junction bases: 4. Germline V gene lookup returns CDR1 MNHNY and CDR2 SVGAGI (reference sequence). DNA of the CDR3: TGTGCCAGCAGTTACCCAGGGGGCGGATACGAGCAGTACTTC. This codes for CASSYPGGGYEQYF.

This rearrangement joins TRBV7-9 to TRBJ2-1, with TRBD2 identical over 11 bases. The CDR3 totals 18 residues. The trim removed 1 base at V and 4 bases at J, leaving 9 bases unmatched. The germline gives CDR1 SEHNR, CDR2 FQNEAQ (reference sequence). DNA of the CDR3: TGTGCCAGCAGCTTAGTCAGTGGACTAGCGGGTTCTTACAATGAGCAGTTCTTC. Residues: CASSLVSGLAGSYNEQFF.

The chain is built from TRBV28 and TRBJ2-7, with 7 nucleotides matching TRBD1. This CDR3 has 14 residues. Trimming removed 7 bases from V and 3 bases from J; junction bases left unmatched: 9. CDR1 is MDHEN and CDR2 is SYDVKM in the germline V gene. CDR3 amino acids: CASIRPGTDYEQYF. CDR3 nucleotides: TGTGCCAGCATCAGACCCGGGACAGACTACGAGCAGTACTTC.

This sequence joins TRBV20-1 and TRBJ2-4, with 7 bases that match TRBD1. The J call is doubtful: the DNA matches TRBJ2-7 better. The CDR3 extends over 13 amino acids. Germline CDR1 and CDR2: DFQATT and SNEGSKA (reference sequence). The CDR3 loop is CSATGQSTYEQYF. In DNA form, the CDR3 reads TGCAGTGCAACGGGACAGTCCACCTACGAGCAGTACTTC.

V and J are TRBV6-5 and TRBJ1-1; D ambiguous. From germline, CDR1 is MNHEY and CDR2 SVGAGI. Between the trimmed V and J ends, which lost 0 bases and 1 base, there was a span of 9 bases. This CDR3 comprises 15 residues. The CDR3: CASSYSFRGNTEAFF. DNA for the CDR3: TGTGCCAGCAGTTACTCGTTCCGAGGGAACACTGAAGCTTTCTTT.

V is TRBV16 and J is TRBJ2-7, with 8 positions matching TRBD2. Per germline, CDR1 KGHSY and CDR2 FQNENV. This CDR3 contains 13 residues. The J segment lost 7 bases and the V segment lost 8 bases, leaving 10 bases of the junction unmatched. CDR3 loop: CASATGGAREQYF. The CDR3 DNA is TGTGCCAGCGCCACGGGAGGGGCCAGGGAGCAGTACTTC.

The V and J genes are TRBV20-1 and TRBJ2-1; 14 bases match TRBD2. The CDR3 is 15 amino acids. Germline assignment: CDR1 DFQATT and CDR2 SNEGSKA (reference sequence). Unmatched junction bases numbered 7, after V lost 4 bases and J lost 8 bases. CDR3 region: CSANPGTSGGDEQFF. Here the CDR3 DNA reads TGCAGTGCTAATCCGGGGACTAGCGGGGGTGATGAGCAGTTCTTC.

This clonotype came up once. The chain couples TRBV27 to TRBJ2-7; D is perhaps TRBD1 or TRBD2 (6 bases each). The germline gives CDR1 MNHEY, CDR2 SMNVEV (reference sequence). Trimming removed 3 bases from V and 4 bases from J, with 16 bases in between. CDR3 size: 15 residues. The CDR3 is CASSFGGLNSYEQYF. The CDR3 nucleotides read TGTGCCAGCAGTTTTGGGGGGCTTAATTCGTACGAGCAGTACTTC.

The gene calls are TRBV11-1 and TRBJ2-5; the match to TRBD2 covers 12 bases. The length of the CDR3 is 18 residues. Trimming cost V 0 bases and J 4 bases; bases outside gene matches: 9. Germline assignment: CDR1 SGHAT and CDR2 FQDESV (reference sequence). DNA for the CDR3: TGTGCCAGCAGCTTAGCCGGAGCTAGCGGGAGGGCTGGAGAGACCCAGTACTTC. It encodes CASSLAGASGRAGETQYF.

V gene TRBV10-3 combines with J gene TRBJ2-5, with D perhaps matching TRBD2 (6 bases). Per the germline V gene, CDR1 is ENHRY and CDR2 is SYGVKD. With 8 bases removed from V and 4 bases from J, the gap between germline ends came to 14 bases. The length of the CDR3 is 13 residues. CDR3 amino acids: CAISAGRGETQYF. As DNA, the CDR3 is TGTGCCATCTCTGCCGGGAGAGGAGAGACCCAGTACTTC.

This clonotype occurred a few times. V gene TRBV3-1 combines with J gene TRBJ1-2; D not resolved. The CDR3 covers 11 residues. Trimming removed 1 base at V and 7 bases at J, with 4 bases between. The germline V gene has CDR1 LGHDT and CDR2 YNNKEL (reference sequence). The CDR3 sequence: CASSQASGYTF. The CDR3 DNA follows: TGTGCCAGCAGCCAAGCCTCTGGCTACACCTTC. The variable domain in full, completed from reference TRBV3-1 and TRBJ1-2, reads DTAVSQTPKYLVTQMGNDKSIKCEQNLGHDTMYWYKQDSKKFLKIMFSYNNKELIINETVPNRFSPKSPDKAHLNLHINSLELGDSAVYFCASSQASGYTFGSGTRLTVV.

This clonotype was seen a few times. The genes are TRBV5-1 and TRBJ2-1; perhaps TRBD1 as D (6 bases). Between the trimmed V and J ends, which lost 1 base and 5 bases, there was a span of 7 bases. CDR1 SGHRS and CDR2 YFSETQ come from the germline V gene. There are 13 residues in the CDR3. The CDR3 region has the DNA TGCGCCAGCAGCTTGTACAGGGACAATGAGCAGTTCTTC. This translates into CASSLYRDNEQFF.

The genes are TRBV3-1 and TRBJ1-2; D is ambiguous. This CDR3 is built from 13 residues. V was trimmed by 4 bases and J by 7 bases, leaving 13 bases between them. The germline CDR1 and CDR2 sequences are LGHDT and YNNKEL (reference sequence). DNA for the CDR3: TGTGCCAGCAGCCCTACCCCAGAACCTGGCTACACCTTC. This encodes CASSPTPEPGYTF. The full variable domain, its missing parts supplied by reference TRBV3-1 and TRBJ1-2, is DTAVSQTPKYLVTQMGNDKSIKCEQNLGHDTMYWYKQDSKKFLKIMFSYNNKELIINETVPNRFSPKSPDKAHLNLHINSLELGDSAVYFCASSPTPEPGYTFGSGTRLTVV.

This clonotype was counted many times. This chain uses TRBV7-3 with TRBJ2-6; 7 bases are a match to TRBD1. The V segment lost 5 bases and the J segment 2 bases; nucleotides outside the gene matches: 3. Germline-derived CDR1 and CDR2 are SGHTA and FQGTGA. This CDR3 spans 15 amino acids. The DNA of the CDR3 is TGTGCCAGCAGCCAAGACAGGGCTGGGGCCAACGTCCTGACTTTC. As protein: CASSQDRAGANVLTF.

The chain carries TRBV10-3 and TRBJ2-7; 9 bases match TRBD1. This CDR3 is built from 14 residues. V was clipped by 6 bases and J by 5 bases; unmatched bases: 8. Germline CDR1 ENHRY, CDR2 SYGVKD. The CDR3 loop reads CAISFGTGSHEQYF. The CDR3 DNA reads TGTGCCATCAGCTTCGGGACAGGGAGCCACGAGCAGTACTTC.

This clonotype occurred many times. In DNA form, the CDR3 reads TGTGCCAGCAGCCAGGGCCAGTCCTACAATGAGCAGTTCTTC. Translating it yields CASSQGQSYNEQFF. J is TRBJ2-1 and V is TRBV14; no firm D call. The ends were cut back, 3 bases at V and 1 base at J, with 7 bases in the middle. The germline CDR1 and CDR2 sequences are SGHDN and FVKESK. There are 14 residues in the CDR3.

This clonotype was observed a handful of times. The genes are TRBV7-2 and TRBJ2-5, with D possibly being TRBD2 (5 bases). V was clipped by 0 bases and J by 0 bases, with 5 bases between them. The CDR3 loop spans 14 amino acids. The germline V gene has CDR1 SGHTA and CDR2 FQGNSA. The CDR3 reads CASSLAGDQETQYF. CDR3 in DNA: TGTGCCAGCAGCTTAGCGGGAGACCAAGAGACCCAGTACTTC.

This clonotype was found a few times. This chain connects TRBV7-2 to TRBJ2-1, with 8 bases matching TRBD2. The CDR3 sequence is 14 residues long. Losses at the gene ends were 4 bases for V and 3 bases for J; bases not matched to a gene: 2. Germline V gives CDR1 SGHTA, CDR2 FQGNSA. The CDR3, as DNA: TGTGCCAGCAGCTCTACTAGCGGCTACAATGAGCAGTTCTTC. Its protein product is CASSSTSGYNEQFF.

This chain links TRBV3-1 with TRBJ2-3; the D is unclear. The V gene's germline CDR1 is LGHDT and CDR2 YNNKEL (reference sequence). This CDR3 contains 15 residues. V dropped 0 bases and J dropped 1 base, with 8 bases sitting between them. The CDR3 region has the DNA TGTGCCAGCAGCCAAGACGTTTATGGCACAGATACGCAGTATTTT. It yields the protein CASSQDVYGTDTQYF.